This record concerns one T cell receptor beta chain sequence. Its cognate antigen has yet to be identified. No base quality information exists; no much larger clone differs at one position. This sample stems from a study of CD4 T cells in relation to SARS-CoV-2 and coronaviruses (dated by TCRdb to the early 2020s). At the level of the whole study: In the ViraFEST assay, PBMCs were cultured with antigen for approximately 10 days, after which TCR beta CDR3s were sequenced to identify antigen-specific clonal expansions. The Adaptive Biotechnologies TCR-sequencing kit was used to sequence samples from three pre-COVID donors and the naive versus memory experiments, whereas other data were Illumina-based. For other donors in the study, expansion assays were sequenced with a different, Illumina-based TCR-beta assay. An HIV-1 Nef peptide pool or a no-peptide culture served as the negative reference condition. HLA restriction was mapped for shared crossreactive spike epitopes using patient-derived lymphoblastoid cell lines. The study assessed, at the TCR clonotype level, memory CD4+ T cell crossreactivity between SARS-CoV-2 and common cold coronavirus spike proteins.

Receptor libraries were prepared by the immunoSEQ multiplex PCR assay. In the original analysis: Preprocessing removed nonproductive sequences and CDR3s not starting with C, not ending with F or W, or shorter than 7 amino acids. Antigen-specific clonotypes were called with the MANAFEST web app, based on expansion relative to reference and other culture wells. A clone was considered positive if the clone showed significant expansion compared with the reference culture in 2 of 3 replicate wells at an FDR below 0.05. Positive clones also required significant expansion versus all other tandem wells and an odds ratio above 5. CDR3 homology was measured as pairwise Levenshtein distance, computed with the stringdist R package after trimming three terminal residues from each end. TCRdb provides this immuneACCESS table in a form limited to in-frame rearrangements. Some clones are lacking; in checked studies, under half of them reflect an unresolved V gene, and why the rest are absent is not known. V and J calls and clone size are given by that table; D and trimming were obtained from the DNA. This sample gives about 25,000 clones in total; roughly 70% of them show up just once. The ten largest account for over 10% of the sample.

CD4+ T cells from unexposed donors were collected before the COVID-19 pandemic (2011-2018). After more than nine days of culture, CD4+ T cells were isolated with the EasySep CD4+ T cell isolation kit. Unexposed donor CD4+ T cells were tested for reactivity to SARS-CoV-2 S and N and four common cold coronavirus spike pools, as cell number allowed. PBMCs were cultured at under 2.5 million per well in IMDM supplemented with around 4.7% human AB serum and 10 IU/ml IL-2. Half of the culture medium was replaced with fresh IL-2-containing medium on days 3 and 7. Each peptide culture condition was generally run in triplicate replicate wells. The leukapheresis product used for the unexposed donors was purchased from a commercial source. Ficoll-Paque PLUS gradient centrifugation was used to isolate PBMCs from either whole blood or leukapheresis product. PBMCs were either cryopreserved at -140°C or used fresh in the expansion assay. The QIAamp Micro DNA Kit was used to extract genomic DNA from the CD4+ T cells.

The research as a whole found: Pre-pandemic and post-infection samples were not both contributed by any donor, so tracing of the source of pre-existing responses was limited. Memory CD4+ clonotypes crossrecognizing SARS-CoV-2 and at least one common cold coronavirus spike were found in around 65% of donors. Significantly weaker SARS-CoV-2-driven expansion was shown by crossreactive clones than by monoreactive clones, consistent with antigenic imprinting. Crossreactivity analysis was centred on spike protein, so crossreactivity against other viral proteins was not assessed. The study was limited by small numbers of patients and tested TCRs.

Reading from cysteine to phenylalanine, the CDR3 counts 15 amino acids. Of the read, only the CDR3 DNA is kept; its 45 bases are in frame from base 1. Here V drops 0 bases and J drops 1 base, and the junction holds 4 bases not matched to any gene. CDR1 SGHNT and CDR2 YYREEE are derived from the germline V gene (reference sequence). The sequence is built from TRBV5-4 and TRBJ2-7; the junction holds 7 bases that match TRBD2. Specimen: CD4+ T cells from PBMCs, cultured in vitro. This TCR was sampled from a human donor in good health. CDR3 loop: CASSLAGGRSYEQYF. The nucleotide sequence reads TGTGCCAGCAGCTTGGCGGGGGGTCGGTCCTACGAGCAGTACTTC. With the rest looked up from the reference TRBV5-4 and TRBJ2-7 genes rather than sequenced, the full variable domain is ETGVTQSPTHLIKTRGQQVTLRCSSQSGHNTVSWYQQALGQGPQFIFQYYREEENGRGNFPPRFSGLQFPNYSSELNVNALELDDSALYLCASSLAGGRSYEQYFGPGTRLTVT.